This T cell receptor (beta chain) was recovered during a study of T cell changes during pregnancy in multiple sclerosis. The ends lost 2 bases at V and 8 bases at J; junction bases unmatched: 4. The CDR3 extends over 13 amino acids. Per the germline V gene, CDR1 is MNHEY and CDR2 is SMNVEV (reference sequence). This table comes from immunoSEQ multiplex PCR, and its TCRdb copy is limited to in-frame clones, with some not included. The sample lists roughly 40,000 clones; about 94% were seen once. Sample: peripheral blood, taken in the third trimester of pregnancy. This sequence was found in a female donor with multiple sclerosis, enrolled in a pregnancy study. V and J are TRBV27 and TRBJ1-1, with 8 bases aligning to TRBD1. DNA for the CDR3: TGTGCCAGCAGTTTAGCGGGACAGGCGGAAGCTTTCTTT. Translation: CASSLAGQAEAFF.